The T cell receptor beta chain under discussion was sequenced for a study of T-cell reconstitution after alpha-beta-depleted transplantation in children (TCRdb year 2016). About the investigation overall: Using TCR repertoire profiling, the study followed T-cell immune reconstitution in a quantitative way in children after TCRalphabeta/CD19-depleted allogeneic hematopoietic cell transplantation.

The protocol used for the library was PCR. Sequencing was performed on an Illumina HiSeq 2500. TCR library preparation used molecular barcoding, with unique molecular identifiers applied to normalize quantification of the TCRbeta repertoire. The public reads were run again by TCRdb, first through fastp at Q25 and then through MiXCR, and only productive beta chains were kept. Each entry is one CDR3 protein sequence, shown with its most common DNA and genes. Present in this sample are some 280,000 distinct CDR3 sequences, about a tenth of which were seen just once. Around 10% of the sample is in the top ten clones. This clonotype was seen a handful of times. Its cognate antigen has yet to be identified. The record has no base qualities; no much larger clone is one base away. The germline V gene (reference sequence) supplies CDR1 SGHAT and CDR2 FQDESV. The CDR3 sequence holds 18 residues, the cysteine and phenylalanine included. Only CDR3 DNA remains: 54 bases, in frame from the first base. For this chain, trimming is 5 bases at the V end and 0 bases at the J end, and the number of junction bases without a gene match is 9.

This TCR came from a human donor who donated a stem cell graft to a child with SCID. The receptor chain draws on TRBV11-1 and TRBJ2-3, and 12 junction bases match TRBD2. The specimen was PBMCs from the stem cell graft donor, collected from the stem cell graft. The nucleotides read TGTGCCAGCAGCCCCATTCAAGGGACTAGCGGGAGCACAGATACGCAGTATTTT. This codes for CASSPIQGTSGSTDTQYF.